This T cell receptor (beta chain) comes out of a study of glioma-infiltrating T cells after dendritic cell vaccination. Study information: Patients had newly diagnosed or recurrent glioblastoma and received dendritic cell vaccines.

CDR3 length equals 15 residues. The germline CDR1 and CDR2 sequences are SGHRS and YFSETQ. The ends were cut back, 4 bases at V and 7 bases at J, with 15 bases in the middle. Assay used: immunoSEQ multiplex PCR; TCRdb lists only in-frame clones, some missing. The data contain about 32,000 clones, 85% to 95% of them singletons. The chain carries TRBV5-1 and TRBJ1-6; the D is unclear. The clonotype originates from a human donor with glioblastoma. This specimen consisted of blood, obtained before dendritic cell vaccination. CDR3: CASSKTSERNSPLHF. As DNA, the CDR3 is TGCGCCAGCAGCAAAACTTCGGAGAGAAATTCACCCCTCCACTTT.